This T cell receptor beta chain was identified during a study of blood T cells in healthy people across ages. Sample-barcoded 5' priming and a J-beta primer mix drove a second PCR of roughly 7 to 11 cycles. Each CDR3 protein is one row after TCRdb ran MiXCR on the 5' RACE reads. Of some 1.4 million distinct CDR3 sequences listed, 42% were seen once; the top ten hold approximately 7.9%. This clonotype was seen a few times. There are 19 residues in the CDR3. V shed 0 bases and J 3 bases; nucleotides not matched to a gene: 10. Looked up from germline, CDR1 is LGHNA and CDR2 is YNFKEQ. The origin of this receptor is a woman aged 18-35 years in good health. The sample consisted of blood. The rearrangement uses TRBV4-2 and TRBJ2-6, with 8 positions matching TRBD1. CDR3 sequence: CASSQDRLTGVNGANVLTF. CDR3 DNA: TGTGCCAGCAGCCAAGATCGTCTGACAGGGGTTAATGGGGCCAACGTCCTGACTTTC.